The rows below give T cell receptor beta chains drawn from one sample of a study of blood T cells in healthy people across ages. Each CDR3 protein is one row after TCRdb ran MiXCR on the 5' RACE reads. The table includes more than 650,000 distinct CDR3 sequences, about 20% detected once. Sequencing used blood. The receptors come from an older man in good health. Each CDR3 is given with its conserved first and last residue. Fields, in order: clone size, J gene, D gene, V gene, CDR3 DNA, CDR3 protein. A D gene is named only where the DNA matches it firmly. Not all rows give a size; the values are once, few, many and, for expanded clones, a class.

clone_size: NA
j_call: TRBJ2-3
d_call: TRBD1
v_call: TRBV3-1
cdr3_nt: TGTGCCAGCAGCCAACGACAGGGGCGAGGAGATACGCAGTATTTT
cdr3_aa: CASSQRQGRGDTQYF

clone_size: few
j_call: TRBJ2-7
d_call: TRBD1
v_call: TRBV2
cdr3_nt: TGTGCCAGCACCCGACAGGGCACCTCCTACGAGCAGTACTTC
cdr3_aa: CASTRQGTSYEQYF

clone_size: few
j_call: TRBJ1-1
d_call: TRBD1
v_call: TRBV29-1
cdr3_nt: TGCAGCGCCCAATACAGGGGGATGAACACTGAAGCTTTCTTT
cdr3_aa: CSAQYRGMNTEAFF

clone_size: NA
j_call: TRBJ2-5
d_call: NA
v_call: TRBV4-2
cdr3_nt: TGTGCCAGCAGCCAAGGGGGGGCTGAAGAGACCCAGTACTTC
cdr3_aa: CASSQGGAEETQYF

clone_size: NA
j_call: TRBJ1-2
d_call: NA
v_call: TRBV6-5
cdr3_nt: TGTGCCAGCAGTCCGGCTGTGGGGGTGAATGGCTACACCTTC
cdr3_aa: CASSPAVGVNGYTF

clone_size: NA
j_call: TRBJ2-3
d_call: TRBD2
v_call: TRBV6-5
cdr3_nt: TGTGCCAGCACCCCTATAGCGGGAGCGACAGATACGCAGTATTTT
cdr3_aa: CASTPIAGATDTQYF

clone_size: NA
j_call: TRBJ2-6
d_call: NA
v_call: TRBV20-1
cdr3_nt: TGCAGTGCTAGGGGAAGCTCTGGGGCCAACGTCCTGACTTTC
cdr3_aa: CSARGSSGANVLTF

clone_size: few
j_call: TRBJ1-5
d_call: NA
v_call: TRBV27
cdr3_nt: TGTGCCAGCAGTCACCGTTCGGAAGGCTCCAATCAGCCCCAGCATTTT
cdr3_aa: CASSHRSEGSNQPQHF

clone_size: NA
j_call: TRBJ2-1
d_call: NA
v_call: TRBV6-4
cdr3_nt: TGTGCCAGCAGTGACTCGTATTACAATGAGCAGTTCTTC
cdr3_aa: CASSDSYYNEQFF

clone_size: NA
j_call: TRBJ2-5
d_call: NA
v_call: TRBV15
cdr3_nt: TGTGCCACCAGCAGATCGACGGAGACCCAGTACTTC
cdr3_aa: CATSRSTETQYF

clone_size: NA
j_call: TRBJ1-4
d_call: NA
v_call: TRBV6-5
cdr3_nt: TGTGCCAGCAGTTACTCGATGCCAGAGGCAACTAATGAAAAACTGTTTTTT
cdr3_aa: CASSYSMPEATNEKLFF

clone_size: few
j_call: TRBJ2-5
d_call: TRBD2
v_call: TRBV10-3
cdr3_nt: TGTGCCATCAGTGAGCCGGGACTAGGGCAAGAGACCCAGTACTTC
cdr3_aa: CAISEPGLGQETQYF

clone_size: NA
j_call: TRBJ2-2
d_call: NA
v_call: TRBV7-7
cdr3_nt: TGTGCTAGCAGCCCCGTGGGGCCCGGGGAGCTGTTTTTT
cdr3_aa: CASSPVGPGELFF

clone_size: few
j_call: TRBJ1-5
d_call: TRBD1
v_call: TRBV6-2/TRBV6-3
cdr3_nt: TGTGCCAGCAGGGACAGGGCGAATCAGCCCCAGCATTTT
cdr3_aa: CASRDRANQPQHF

clone_size: NA
j_call: TRBJ2-4
d_call: TRBD1
v_call: TRBV6-1
cdr3_nt: TGTGCCAGCAGCTCCGGACAGGGTAGATTACTAGCCAAAAACATTCAGTACTTC
cdr3_aa: CASSSGQGRLLAKNIQYF

clone_size: few
j_call: TRBJ2-3
d_call: TRBD2
v_call: TRBV10-3
cdr3_nt: TGTGCCATCTCCCCGGGACTAGCGGGGGGGCAGTATTTT
cdr3_aa: CAISPGLAGGQYF

clone_size: few
j_call: TRBJ2-5
d_call: NA
v_call: TRBV7-2
cdr3_nt: TGTGCCAGCAGCCCCCGCGGGTACCAAGAGACCCAGTACTTC
cdr3_aa: CASSPRGYQETQYF

clone_size: NA
j_call: TRBJ2-7
d_call: NA
v_call: TRBV18
cdr3_nt: TGTGCCAGCTCACCACCGCTGGGTAGTACCTACGAGCAGTACTTC
cdr3_aa: CASSPPLGSTYEQYF

clone_size: NA
j_call: TRBJ2-5
d_call: TRBD1
v_call: TRBV12-3/TRBV12-4
cdr3_nt: TGTGCCAGCAGAAAACCGGGACAGGGGACTTTATTGGAGACCCAGTACTTC
cdr3_aa: CASRKPGQGTLLETQYF

clone_size: few
j_call: TRBJ1-5
d_call: NA
v_call: TRBV27
cdr3_nt: TGTGCCAGCAGTCTGAGGGAGAGCAATCAGCCCCAGCATTTT
cdr3_aa: CASSLRESNQPQHF

clone_size: few
j_call: TRBJ2-1
d_call: TRBD2
v_call: TRBV27
cdr3_nt: TGTGCCAGCAGAGTCCTAGCGGGATCCCATGAGCAGTTCTTC
cdr3_aa: CASRVLAGSHEQFF

clone_size: many
j_call: TRBJ2-3
d_call: TRBD2
v_call: TRBV5-1
cdr3_nt: TGCGCCAGCAGCTTGGAATACGGGGGGACAGATACGCAGTATTTT
cdr3_aa: CASSLEYGGTDTQYF

clone_size: few
j_call: TRBJ2-1
d_call: NA
v_call: TRBV25-1
cdr3_nt: TGTGCCAGCAGTGAACCAGGGTTGGGGTCCCGCAATGAGCAGTTCTTC
cdr3_aa: CASSEPGLGSRNEQFF

clone_size: NA
j_call: TRBJ1-4
d_call: NA
v_call: TRBV7-9
cdr3_nt: TGTGCCAGCAGCTCACCCGGTTGGGCACAACGGTACTCAGATGAAAAACTGTTTTTT
cdr3_aa: CASSSPGWAQRYSDEKLFF

clone_size: NA
j_call: TRBJ2-2
d_call: TRBD1
v_call: TRBV9
cdr3_nt: TGTGCCAGCAGCGTCCTACAGGGGGGCGGGGAGCTGTTTTTT
cdr3_aa: CASSVLQGGGELFF

clone_size: NA
j_call: TRBJ2-3
d_call: NA
v_call: TRBV19
cdr3_nt: TGTGCCAGTAACACCCCAACGACTCTTGGGCAATCAGATACGCAGTATTTT
cdr3_aa: CASNTPTTLGQSDTQYF

clone_size: NA
j_call: TRBJ1-1
d_call: NA
v_call: TRBV18
cdr3_nt: TGTGCCAGCTCACCACCCCTAGGACAGAAAACGAACACTGAAGCTTTCTTT
cdr3_aa: CASSPPLGQKTNTEAFF

clone_size: NA
j_call: TRBJ2-1
d_call: NA
v_call: TRBV12-3/TRBV12-4
cdr3_nt: TGTGCCAGCAGTTTGCGGCAATACAATGAGCAGTTCTTC
cdr3_aa: CASSLRQYNEQFF

clone_size: NA
j_call: TRBJ2-3
d_call: TRBD2
v_call: TRBV7-9
cdr3_nt: TGTGCCAGCAGCTTAGTAACTCGCCTCCTAGCGGGAGGGTCGGATACGCAGTATTTT
cdr3_aa: CASSLVTRLLAGGSDTQYF

clone_size: few
j_call: TRBJ2-1
d_call: TRBD2
v_call: TRBV15
cdr3_nt: TGTGCCACCAGCAGACCACTAGCGACCTACAATGAGCAGTTCTTC
cdr3_aa: CATSRPLATYNEQFF

clone_size: few
j_call: TRBJ1-1
d_call: NA
v_call: TRBV6-2/TRBV6-3
cdr3_nt: TGTGCCAGCAGTTACTCGCAAGGGAGAAGAGAAGCTTTCTTT
cdr3_aa: CASSYSQGRREAFF

clone_size: few
j_call: TRBJ1-2
d_call: NA
v_call: TRBV3-1
cdr3_nt: TGTGCCAGCAGCCAAGATCCGGGCAGGGATGGCTACACCTTC
cdr3_aa: CASSQDPGRDGYTF

clone_size: few
j_call: TRBJ1-4
d_call: NA
v_call: TRBV20-1
cdr3_nt: TGCAGTGCTAGAGTGGAGGCAAATGAAAAACTGTTTTTT
cdr3_aa: CSARVEANEKLFF

clone_size: few
j_call: TRBJ2-1
d_call: TRBD2
v_call: TRBV29-1
cdr3_nt: TGCAGCGTTGTAGGGGCCCCGACTAGCGGTAACTACAATGAGCAGTTCTTC
cdr3_aa: CSVVGAPTSGNYNEQFF

clone_size: few
j_call: TRBJ1-2
d_call: TRBD1
v_call: TRBV7-9
cdr3_nt: TGTGCCAGCAGCTATGACGGGACAGGGGATGGCTACACCTTC
cdr3_aa: CASSYDGTGDGYTF

clone_size: many
j_call: TRBJ1-2
d_call: NA
v_call: TRBV6-6
cdr3_nt: TGTGCCATCGGACAGTCCCCCTATGGCTACACCTTC
cdr3_aa: CAIGQSPYGYTF

clone_size: NA
j_call: TRBJ1-1
d_call: TRBD1
v_call: TRBV27
cdr3_nt: TGTGCCAGCAGGATACAGGGGAGTGCTGAAGCTTTCTTT
cdr3_aa: CASRIQGSAEAFF

clone_size: NA
j_call: TRBJ1-2
d_call: NA
v_call: TRBV27
cdr3_nt: TGTGCCAGCAGTTTAGGTACCTGGGATGCGGGGTTCTATGGCTACACCTTC
cdr3_aa: CASSLGTWDAGFYGYTF

clone_size: NA
j_call: TRBJ2-5
d_call: NA
v_call: TRBV4-3
cdr3_nt: TGCGCCAGCAGCCAAGAATGGAGCGGCTCGTTGGAGACCCAGTACTTC
cdr3_aa: CASSQEWSGSLETQYF

clone_size: NA
j_call: TRBJ2-4
d_call: NA
v_call: TRBV9
cdr3_nt: TGTGCCAGCAGCGTAGGTCTGGGAAACATTCAGTACTTC
cdr3_aa: CASSVGLGNIQYF

clone_size: NA
j_call: TRBJ2-3
d_call: NA
v_call: TRBV6-1
cdr3_nt: TGTGCCAGCAGTGCCCGGACGGGCAGCACAGATACGCGGTATTTT
cdr3_aa: CASSARTGSTDTRYF

clone_size: few
j_call: TRBJ2-7
d_call: TRBD2
v_call: TRBV5-1
cdr3_nt: TGCGCCAGCAGCTTGGTTCAGCGGGACTACGAGCAGTACTTC
cdr3_aa: CASSLVQRDYEQYF

clone_size: NA
j_call: TRBJ2-2
d_call: NA
v_call: TRBV5-5
cdr3_nt: TGTGCCAGCAGCAGTAGCGTCGGCACCGGGGAGCTGTTTTTT
cdr3_aa: CASSSSVGTGELFF

clone_size: few
j_call: TRBJ1-1
d_call: NA
v_call: TRBV12-3/TRBV12-4
cdr3_nt: TGTGCCAGCAGCCCACATTATGGGGGGTCTGAAGCTTTCTTT
cdr3_aa: CASSPHYGGSEAFF